This T cell receptor beta chain stems from a study of cytomegalovirus exposure and HLA in healthy donors. Points from the study as a whole: Analysis was carried out at a later point, and it linked a missense DCLRE1C variant to TCR beta V- and J-gene trimming. Common viral pathogens seemed, in a later analysis, to connect with several of the most significant clusters. Data from an earlier analysis indicated that most TCR beta V segments were productive either about 87% or about 30% of the time. Per published reports, the classifier diagnosed cytomegalovirus status with high specificity and sensitivity.

A multiplex PCR was run with 60 Vbeta primers and 13 Jbeta primers. Here immunoSEQ multiplex PCR was the method, and the copy in TCRdb shows in-frame clones only, minus some. Here the sample table reports about 39,000 clones. V lost 0 bases and J lost 7, with 13 bases in between. Germline V lookup: CDR1 SGDLS, CDR2 YYNGEE. The CDR3 length is 15 residues. A note on this clone: Its antigen remains unknown. Other DNA sequences in the same sample also yield this CDR3.

The sequenced material came from PBMCs. J is TRBJ2-2 and V is TRBV9, with a weak D call TRBD2 (5 bases). The sequence was obtained from a male donor in good health and CMV-seronegative. This CDR3 is CASSVGRGFSGELFF. CDR3 coding DNA: TGTGCCAGCAGCGTAGGAAGAGGGTTTAGCGGGGAGCTGTTTTTT.